These T cell receptor beta chains were read from a single sample in a study of vaccination and CD4 T cells after COVID-19. These receptors' antigens are unknown. Using its own MiXCR run on the PCR reads, TCRdb lists one record per CDR3 protein. This table has approximately 18,000 distinct CDR3 sequences, about 50% appearing once. This specimen was CD4+ T cells from blood, cultured in vitro, taken about 7 months after SARS-CoV-2 vaccination. The receptors were sampled from a human donor who had recovered from COVID-19. Both conserved end residues are part of each CDR3. A D gene is named only where the DNA matches it firmly. Expanded clones get a size class; other rows say once, few or many, or leave the size out.

clone size: once
V gene: TRBV20-1
D gene: .
J gene: TRBJ1-5
CDR3 DNA: TGCAGTGCTAGAGTAGGGGGTAGCAATCAGCCCCAGCATTTT
CDR3 protein: CSARVGGSNQPQHF

clone size: .
V gene: TRBV20-1
D gene: TRBD2
J gene: TRBJ2-3
CDR3 DNA: TGCAGTGGGACACTAGCGGCCCCCGCAGATACGCAGTATTTT
CDR3 protein: CSGTLAAPADTQYF

clone size: .
V gene: TRBV20-1
D gene: TRBD2
J gene: TRBJ2-3
CDR3 DNA: TGCAGTGCTCTCAGGGGAGGGGCGGGGTGGAGCGGGGGTACGCAGTATTTT
CDR3 protein: CSALRGGAGWSGGTQYF

clone size: .
V gene: TRBV20-1
D gene: TRBD2
J gene: TRBJ2-1
CDR3 DNA: TGCAGTGCTGGGACTAGCAATGAGCAGTTCTTC
CDR3 protein: CSAGTSNEQFF

clone size: .
V gene: TRBV5-1
D gene: .
J gene: TRBJ1-2
CDR3 DNA: TGCGCCAGCAGCTTGGATGGCGGGGGCTATGGCTACACCTTC
CDR3 protein: CASSLDGGGYGYTF

clone size: .
V gene: TRBV2
D gene: TRBD1
J gene: TRBJ2-5
CDR3 DNA: TGTGCCAGCAGTGAAGGGACAGGGAGAGAGACCCAGTACTTC
CDR3 protein: CASSEGTGRETQYF

clone size: .
V gene: TRBV6-1
D gene: .
J gene: TRBJ2-1
CDR3 DNA: TGTGCCAGCATAACAGGGTTCGGCTACAATGAGCAGTTCTTC
CDR3 protein: CASITGFGYNEQFF

clone size: .
V gene: TRBV7-2
D gene: TRBD2
J gene: TRBJ2-1
CDR3 DNA: TGTGCCAGCAGGGGTCGACTAGCGGGGGGAGAAGAGCAGTTCTTC
CDR3 protein: CASRGRLAGGEEQFF

clone size: .
V gene: TRBV6-1
D gene: TRBD2
J gene: TRBJ2-4
CDR3 DNA: TGTGCCAGCAGGACTAGCGGCTTAGCCAAAAACATTCAGTACTTC
CDR3 protein: CASRTSGLAKNIQYF

clone size: .
V gene: TRBV11-3
D gene: TRBD2
J gene: TRBJ2-5
CDR3 DNA: TGTGCCAGCAGCTTAGACAGGACTAGCGGGATCTCAGAGACCCAGTACTTC
CDR3 protein: CASSLDRTSGISETQYF

clone size: .
V gene: TRBV10-1
D gene: .
J gene: TRBJ1-1
CDR3 DNA: TGCGCCAGCAGTGATGGGGGCCACACTGAAGCTTTCTTT
CDR3 protein: CASSDGGHTEAFF

clone size: .
V gene: TRBV10-3
D gene: .
J gene: TRBJ1-1
CDR3 DNA: TGTGCCACCTCGGACGGATACACTGAAGCTTTCTTT
CDR3 protein: CATSDGYTEAFF

clone size: .
V gene: TRBV15
D gene: .
J gene: TRBJ1-1
CDR3 DNA: TGTGCCACCAGCAGAGATCCTGAAAATGAAGCTTTCTTT
CDR3 protein: CATSRDPENEAFF

clone size: .
V gene: TRBV5-1
D gene: .
J gene: TRBJ2-5
CDR3 DNA: TGCGCCAGCAGCTTGGGTGGCGGAGAGACCCAGTACTTC
CDR3 protein: CASSLGGGETQYF

clone size: .
V gene: TRBV5-6
D gene: .
J gene: TRBJ1-5
CDR3 DNA: TGTGCCAGCAGCTCCGGCCTGGGTGATCAGCCCCAGCATTTT
CDR3 protein: CASSSGLGDQPQHF

clone size: .
V gene: TRBV7-6
D gene: TRBD2
J gene: TRBJ2-3
CDR3 DNA: TGTGCCAGCAGCTTAGATGTTGGCGGGAGTCATACGCAGTATTTT
CDR3 protein: CASSLDVGGSHTQYF

clone size: few
V gene: TRBV11-3
D gene: TRBD1
J gene: TRBJ1-1
CDR3 DNA: TGTGCCAGCAGCTTAGATTGGGGGACAGACACTGAAGCTTTCTTT
CDR3 protein: CASSLDWGTDTEAFF

clone size: .
V gene: TRBV15
D gene: .
J gene: TRBJ2-2
CDR3 DNA: TGTGCCACCAGCAGAGATGGTTTCGCGGGGCCGAACACCGGGGAGCTGTTTTTT
CDR3 protein: CATSRDGFAGPNTGELFF

clone size: .
V gene: TRBV27
D gene: .
J gene: TRBJ2-1
CDR3 DNA: TGTGCCAGCAGTTTGTCGATCCAAACCCCTTACAATGAGCAGTTCTTC
CDR3 protein: CASSLSIQTPYNEQFF

clone size: .
V gene: TRBV19
D gene: .
J gene: TRBJ1-2
CDR3 DNA: TGTGCCAGTTTAACCCGTAACTATGGCTACACCTTC
CDR3 protein: CASLTRNYGYTF

clone size: .
V gene: TRBV7-9
D gene: TRBD1
J gene: TRBJ1-5
CDR3 DNA: TGTGCCAGCAGCTTCGGGACAGGGGATCAGCCCCAGCATTTT
CDR3 protein: CASSFGTGDQPQHF

clone size: medium-sized
V gene: TRBV30
D gene: .
J gene: TRBJ2-3
CDR3 DNA: TGTGCCTGGAGTGTAAGTTCGCGGATGGCGCAGTATTTT
CDR3 protein: CAWSVSSRMAQYF

clone size: few
V gene: TRBV6-1
D gene: .
J gene: TRBJ1-2
CDR3 DNA: TGTGCCAGCAGTGAAGTTGTGCCGGGAAGGGAAAATGGCTACACCTTC
CDR3 protein: CASSEVVPGRENGYTF

clone size: .
V gene: TRBV6-4
D gene: .
J gene: TRBJ2-6
CDR3 DNA: TGTGCCAGCAGTGAAGCGCTTTTCCAATCTGGGGCCAACGTCCTGACTTTC
CDR3 protein: CASSEALFQSGANVLTF

clone size: .
V gene: TRBV19
D gene: .
J gene: TRBJ1-5
CDR3 DNA: TGTGCCAGTAGTCCTACGACAGGAGGGAGCAATCAGCCCCAGCATTTT
CDR3 protein: CASSPTTGGSNQPQHF

clone size: .
V gene: TRBV6-5
D gene: .
J gene: TRBJ1-1
CDR3 DNA: TGTGCCAGCAGTTACTCCTTGGCGGGAAACACTGAAGCTTTCTTT
CDR3 protein: CASSYSLAGNTEAFF

clone size: .
V gene: TRBV5-1
D gene: TRBD1
J gene: TRBJ2-5
CDR3 DNA: TGCGCCAGCAGCTCACAGGGGGCTGGGGAGACCCAGTACTTC
CDR3 protein: CASSSQGAGETQYF

clone size: .
V gene: TRBV5-5
D gene: .
J gene: TRBJ2-5
CDR3 DNA: TGTGCCAGCAGCCCGGGGGTGGGTTGGCCCACCCAAGAGACCCAGTACTTC
CDR3 protein: CASSPGVGWPTQETQYF

clone size: .
V gene: TRBV6-1
D gene: .
J gene: TRBJ1-1
CDR3 DNA: TGTGCCAGCAGAGTACAGGGAGTTCCCACTGAAGCTTTCTTT
CDR3 protein: CASRVQGVPTEAFF

clone size: few
V gene: TRBV24-1
D gene: .
J gene: TRBJ1-1
CDR3 DNA: TGTGCCACCAGTGAAGGAGACAGCGAAGCTTTCTTT
CDR3 protein: CATSEGDSEAFF

clone size: .
V gene: TRBV6-1
D gene: TRBD2
J gene: TRBJ2-7
CDR3 DNA: TGTGCCAGCAGTGTGCGGGGGAACATCGGGTCCCACGAGCAGTACTTC
CDR3 protein: CASSVRGNIGSHEQYF

clone size: .
V gene: TRBV6-1
D gene: .
J gene: TRBJ2-4
CDR3 DNA: TGTGCCAGCAGACCTGAACTAGCCAAAAACATTCAGTACTTC
CDR3 protein: CASRPELAKNIQYF

clone size: .
V gene: TRBV7-2
D gene: .
J gene: TRBJ1-2
CDR3 DNA: TGTGCCAGCAGCCATGCAGGGGTAGGCTACACCTTC
CDR3 protein: CASSHAGVGYTF

clone size: .
V gene: TRBV20-1
D gene: .
J gene: TRBJ2-3
CDR3 DNA: TGCAGTGCTAGTCCCCCGCTTGGACGGAGCACAGATACGCAGTATTTT
CDR3 protein: CSASPPLGRSTDTQYF

clone size: few
V gene: TRBV6-1
D gene: .
J gene: TRBJ2-3
CDR3 DNA: TGTGCCAGCAGTGAAGTCCACGGGTGGGGTTACACAGATACGCAGTATTTT
CDR3 protein: CASSEVHGWGYTDTQYF

clone size: .
V gene: TRBV20-1
D gene: .
J gene: TRBJ1-6
CDR3 DNA: TGCAGTGCTAGTTCCCGCAGCCACTCACCCCTCCACTTT
CDR3 protein: CSASSRSHSPLHF

clone size: few
V gene: TRBV6-5
D gene: TRBD1
J gene: TRBJ1-6
CDR3 DNA: TGTGCCAGCAGTTACTCGAGGGACAGGGGGTCACCCCTCCACTTT
CDR3 protein: CASSYSRDRGSPLHF

clone size: few
V gene: TRBV11-3
D gene: TRBD2
J gene: TRBJ2-5
CDR3 DNA: TGTGCCAGCAGCCCCGGGACTAGCGGGGGGCACCAAGAGACCCAGTACTTC
CDR3 protein: CASSPGTSGGHQETQYF

clone size: .
V gene: TRBV21-1
D gene: .
J gene: TRBJ1-2
CDR3 DNA: TGTGCCAGCAGCACTTTTGACCGTTTATGGGGCTACACCTTC
CDR3 protein: CASSTFDRLWGYTF

clone size: .
V gene: TRBV20-1
D gene: TRBD2
J gene: TRBJ2-3
CDR3 DNA: TGCAGTGCCCACTTAGCGGGATCCACAGATACGCAGTATTTT
CDR3 protein: CSAHLAGSTDTQYF

clone size: .
V gene: TRBV5-4
D gene: .
J gene: TRBJ2-7
CDR3 DNA: TGTGCCAGCAGCTCCTTTAGCGACCTCTCCTACGAGCAGTACTTC
CDR3 protein: CASSSFSDLSYEQYF

clone size: few
V gene: TRBV7-9
D gene: .
J gene: TRBJ1-2
CDR3 DNA: TGTGCCAGCAGCTTAGCGGAGGCAGCTCATTCCGGCTACACCTTC
CDR3 protein: CASSLAEAAHSGYTF

clone size: few
V gene: TRBV20-1
D gene: .
J gene: TRBJ1-2
CDR3 DNA: TGCAGTGCTAGCCAGAGAGCCTATGGCTACACCTTC
CDR3 protein: CSASQRAYGYTF

clone size: .
V gene: TRBV6-5
D gene: .
J gene: TRBJ2-5
CDR3 DNA: TGTGCCAGCAGTTACTCGAACCAAGAGACCCAGTACTTC
CDR3 protein: CASSYSNQETQYF

clone size: .
V gene: TRBV6-5
D gene: .
J gene: TRBJ2-3
CDR3 DNA: TGTGCCAGCAGTTACTGGCGGGGAAGCACAGATACGCAGTATTTT
CDR3 protein: CASSYWRGSTDTQYF

clone size: .
V gene: TRBV5-1
D gene: .
J gene: TRBJ1-1
CDR3 DNA: TGCGCCAGCAGCTTGGTTCAGCGGGCTACTGAAGCTTTCTTT
CDR3 protein: CASSLVQRATEAFF

clone size: .
V gene: TRBV7-2
D gene: TRBD2
J gene: TRBJ2-3
CDR3 DNA: TGTGCCAGCAGCCATAAACCGGGACTAGCGGGTCAAGGGGGGCAGTATTTT
CDR3 protein: CASSHKPGLAGQGGQYF

clone size: .
V gene: TRBV6-1
D gene: .
J gene: TRBJ1-2
CDR3 DNA: TGTGCCAGCAGGCTTAACTATGGCTACACCTTC
CDR3 protein: CASRLNYGYTF

clone size: .
V gene: TRBV20-1
D gene: TRBD1
J gene: TRBJ1-1
CDR3 DNA: TGCAGTGCTAGGGCCGGGACAGGGGACACTGAAGCTTTCTTT
CDR3 protein: CSARAGTGDTEAFF

clone size: few
V gene: TRBV27
D gene: .
J gene: TRBJ2-7
CDR3 DNA: TGTGCCAGCAGTCGACTTCCCCGGGCAGTTGACGAGCAGTACTTC
CDR3 protein: CASSRLPRAVDEQYF

clone size: .
V gene: TRBV11-2
D gene: .
J gene: TRBJ2-3
CDR3 DNA: TGTGCCAGCAGCCCTCGTAGTGCCACAGATACGCAGTATTTT
CDR3 protein: CASSPRSATDTQYF

clone size: few
V gene: TRBV7-3
D gene: .
J gene: TRBJ1-2
CDR3 DNA: TGTGCCAGCAGCGTCGGGCACGGCTATGGCTACACCTTC
CDR3 protein: CASSVGHGYGYTF

clone size: once
V gene: TRBV11-3
D gene: TRBD2
J gene: TRBJ2-7
CDR3 DNA: TGTGCCAGCAGCTTCCTAGCGGGAGGGAGCTCCTACGAGCAGTACTTC
CDR3 protein: CASSFLAGGSSYEQYF

clone size: few
V gene: TRBV7-9
D gene: .
J gene: TRBJ1-2
CDR3 DNA: TGTGCCAGCAGCTTTGGGTCTTCCGTTAACTATGGCTACACCTTC
CDR3 protein: CASSFGSSVNYGYTF

clone size: .
V gene: TRBV20-1
D gene: .
J gene: TRBJ2-5
CDR3 DNA: TGCAGTGCTAAGGGCCCCACCCCCAGAACCCAGTACTTC
CDR3 protein: CSAKGPTPRTQYF

clone size: few
V gene: TRBV7-9
D gene: .
J gene: TRBJ2-7
CDR3 DNA: TGTGCCAGCAGCTCTCAGGACGGCCGCCTCCTCGAGCAGTACTTC
CDR3 protein: CASSSQDGRLLEQYF

clone size: few
V gene: TRBV7-8
D gene: .
J gene: TRBJ2-2
CDR3 DNA: TGTGCCAGCAGCTTATACGGGGACGGGGAGCTGTTTTTT
CDR3 protein: CASSLYGDGELFF

clone size: few
V gene: TRBV20-1
D gene: TRBD2
J gene: TRBJ2-3
CDR3 DNA: TGCAGTGCTAGAACGGGGGGAGATACGCAGTATTTT
CDR3 protein: CSARTGGDTQYF

clone size: .
V gene: TRBV20-1
D gene: .
J gene: TRBJ1-1
CDR3 DNA: TGCAGTGCTTACACAGTAAAGGGTGCAACTGAAGCTTTCTTT
CDR3 protein: CSAYTVKGATEAFF